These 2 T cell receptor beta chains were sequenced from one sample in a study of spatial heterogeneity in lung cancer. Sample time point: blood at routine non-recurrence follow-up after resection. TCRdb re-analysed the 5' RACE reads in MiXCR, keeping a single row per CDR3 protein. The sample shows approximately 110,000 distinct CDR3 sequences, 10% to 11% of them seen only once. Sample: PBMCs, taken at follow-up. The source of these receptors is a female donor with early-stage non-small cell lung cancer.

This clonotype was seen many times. CDR3 loop: CASSAGGPFYEQYV. For the CDR3, the DNA is TGTGCCAGCAGTGCGGGAGGGCCTTTCTACGAGCAGTACGTC. The chain links TRBV6-1 to TRBJ2-7; 8 bases are a match to TRBD2. CDR1 is MNHNS and CDR2 is SASEGT in the germline V gene. V trimming: 4 bases; J trimming: 3 bases; junction bases outside the gene matches: 5. The CDR3 covers 14 residues.

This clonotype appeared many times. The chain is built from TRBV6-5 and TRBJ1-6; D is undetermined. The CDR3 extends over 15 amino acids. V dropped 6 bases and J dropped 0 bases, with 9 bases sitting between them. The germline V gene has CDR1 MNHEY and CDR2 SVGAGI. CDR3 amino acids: CASRESSSYNSPLHF. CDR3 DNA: TGTGCCAGCAGGGAGTCGAGCTCCTATAATTCACCCCTCCACTTT.